The 6 T cell receptor beta chains below were found in one sample sequenced in a study of T-cell reconstitution after alpha-beta-depleted transplantation in children. Preparation of the TCRbeta library used unique molecular identifiers. Each CDR3 protein is one row after TCRdb ran MiXCR on the PCR reads. The table includes about 540,000 distinct CDR3 sequences, approximately 20% detected once. Sequenced here: PBMCs from the stem cell graft donor, sampled from the stem cell graft. These receptors were collected from a human donor who donated a stem cell graft to a child with acute lymphoblastic leukemia.

The V call is TRBV2, the J call TRBJ1-5; tentatively, D is TRBD1 (5 bases). The CDR3 sequence is 15 residues long. Trimming took off 8 bases at V and 4 bases at J, with 18 bases between the two ends. CDR1 and CDR2 (germline): SNHLY, FYNNEI. CDR3 nucleotides: TGTGCCAGCGTTGCCGGGGCTGCCAATAATCAGCCCCAGCATTTT. Translating gives CASVAGAANNQPQHF.

This chain connects TRBV9 to TRBJ2-3; D might be TRBD2 (5 bases). CDR1 is SGDLS and CDR2 is YYNGEE in the germline V gene. V lost 4 bases and J 1 base, leaving 13 bases between the germline ends. The CDR3 loop spans 15 amino acids. CDR3 sequence reads: CASSPRAAGTDTQYF. CDR3 sequence (DNA): TGTGCCAGCAGCCCCCGCGCAGCGGGCACAGATACGCAGTATTTT.

This clonotype appeared a few times. This chain uses TRBV27 with TRBJ1-1; the D gene is possibly TRBD1 (5 bases). Germline V gene sequence: CDR1 MNHEY, CDR2 SMNVEV (reference sequence). CDR3 size: 16 residues. V lost 1 base, J lost 2 bases, and 14 bases lay in between. The CDR3 nucleotides read TGTGCCAGCAGTTTATACCCCTTTGGACATAACACTGAAGCTTTCTTT. Its translation: CASSLYPFGHNTEAFF.

A few counts support this clonotype. This chain links TRBV2 with TRBJ1-3, with TRBD1 identical over 11 bases. The CDR3 totals 15 residues. The V and J ends lost 4 bases and 6 bases, in that order; junction bases with no gene match: 5. Germline CDR1 reads SNHLY; CDR2 reads FYNNEI. CDR3 coding DNA: TGTGCCAGCAGTGGGGGGACAGGGGGTCAAAACACCATATATTTT. Its protein product is CASSGGTGGQNTIYF.

This clonotype was counted only a few times. The CDR3 bases are TGTGCCAGCAGTTTCTCCGCCCGGACAGGGGCGCAGGACACCGGGGAGCTGTTTTTT. Its protein is CASSFSARTGAQDTGELFF. The J gene is TRBJ2-2, the V gene TRBV28; 9 bases fit TRBD1. V gave up 3 bases and J gave up 3 bases; unmatched junction bases: 14. The CDR3 has 19 amino acids. Germline CDR1 MDHEN, CDR2 SYDVKM.

The chain combines TRBV12-3 or TRBV12-4 with TRBJ2-3, with D possibly being TRBD2 (5 bases). The CDR3 contains 15 residues. V lost 6 bases and J 1 base, leaving 14 bases between the germline ends. CDR3 protein: CASSRARVRTDTQYF. The CDR3, as DNA: TGTGCCAGCAGCCGAGCGCGGGTACGCACAGATACGCAGTATTTT.